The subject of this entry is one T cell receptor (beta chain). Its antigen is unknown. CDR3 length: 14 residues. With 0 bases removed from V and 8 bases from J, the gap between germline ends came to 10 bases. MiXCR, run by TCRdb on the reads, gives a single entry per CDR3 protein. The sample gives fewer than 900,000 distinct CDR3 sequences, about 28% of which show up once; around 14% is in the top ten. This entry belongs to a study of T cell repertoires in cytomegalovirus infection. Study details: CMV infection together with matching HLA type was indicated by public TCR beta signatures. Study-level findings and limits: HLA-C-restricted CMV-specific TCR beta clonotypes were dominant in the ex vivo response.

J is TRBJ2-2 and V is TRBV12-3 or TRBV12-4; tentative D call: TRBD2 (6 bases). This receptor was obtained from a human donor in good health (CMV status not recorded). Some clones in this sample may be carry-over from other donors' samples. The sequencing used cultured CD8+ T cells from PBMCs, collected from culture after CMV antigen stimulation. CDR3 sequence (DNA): TGTGCCAGCAGTTTAGCGGGGGGTTGGGGGGAGCTGTTTTTT. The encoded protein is CASSLAGGWGELFF.